This T cell receptor (beta chain) was documented in a study of cytomegalovirus exposure and HLA in healthy donors. The study, taken as a whole, reports: Within an earlier analysis, most TCR beta V segments proved productive either about 90% or about 30% of the time.

Trimming removed 4 bases at V and 0 bases at J, with 10 bases between. Looked up from germline, CDR1 is LNHDA and CDR2 is SQIVND (reference sequence). The CDR3 extends over 15 amino acids. This PCR relied on a set of 60 Vbeta primers and 13 Jbeta primers. TCRdb's copy holds only in-frame clones and misses some; the assay was immunoSEQ multiplex PCR. The sample lists roughly 100,000 clones, around 60% occurring once. This clone was recorded a few times. The target antigen is unknown. This receptor was taken from a woman in her forties or fifties in good health and CMV-seronegative. The sequencing sample was made of PBMCs. The V and J genes are TRBV19 and TRBJ1-5, with D perhaps TRBD1 (6 bases). The CDR3 loop is CASSTTGYSNQPQHF. The CDR3 nucleotides read TGTGCCAGTAGTACGACAGGTTATAGCAATCAGCCCCAGCATTTT.